This T cell receptor (beta chain) was sequenced during a study of shared clonotypes between healthy human individuals (dated by TCRdb to 2019 to 2021). In the study overall: A couple of women and three men aged 18 to 49 years were included in the cohort. For each donor, CD4 naive and CD4 memory were each run on three plates, CD8 naive on two plates, and CD8 memory on one plate. To estimate repertoire size and how much clonotypes are shared between individuals, the study performed deep sequencing of blood TCR repertoires from about five healthy adults. To increase sequencing depth and limit assay-specific biases, TCR repertoire library preparation and sequencing were carried out by different laboratories using diverse techniques. Between about 0.94 and 10 billion PBMCs per donor were obtained by leukapheresis. Broader findings and caveats from the paper: Compared with non-shared clonotypes, the clonotypes found in all four sorted-subset donors had higher generation probabilities. Larger estimated clonotype richness was generally found for naive subsets than for memory subsets. Sampling was limited to blood, and TCR repertoires in tissue likely differ from TCR repertoires in blood. The small number of donors limited the genetic and exposure-history diversity represented. Pairwise subsampling led to the expectation that sequencing depth would affect the degree of clonotype sharing among donors. Even with the large sequencing depth, rarefaction of the sorted-subset datasets indicated that sequencing was incomplete. When a handful of donors were compared, the shared fraction of clonotypes was around 5% for naive CD4, less than 4% for naive CD8, 2% to 2.5% for memory CD4, and about 0.36% for memory CD8.

The CDR3 contains 15 residues, cysteine and phenylalanine counted. Only the CDR3 part of the read is kept: 45 bases, read in frame from the first base. CDR1 and CDR2 are read off the germline V gene as SGHDN and FVKESK. Trimming at the junction amounts to 5 bases on V and 0 bases on J, and the germline ends lie 11 bases apart. Using the deep immunoSEQ assay, TCR CDR3 regions were amplified from genomic DNA by multiplex PCR. For each cell subset, the extracted genomic DNA was distributed evenly across all wells of several immunoSEQ 96-well plates, and each plate served as one replicate. For sorted subsets, around 200 ng genomic DNA, equal to about 30,000 T cell genomes, was loaded into each replicate PCR. Purified libraries were measured with a Qubit 3.0 fluorometer, size-checked on a Bioanalyzer 2100, and measured again with the KAPA Library Quantification kit. A separate single-read 150-cycle Illumina NextSeq 550 flow cell was used to sequence each immunoSEQ 96-well plate. The published analysis was carried out like this. Because the immunoSEQ output included only junctional sequences and no quality scores, the filtering could not be the same as the filtering used for full-length reads. To assign V/J genes and CDR3, sequences were annotated against IMGT germline references using PyIR, a Python wrapper for IgBLAST v1.9. Reads were filtered out if the reads had weak V/J assignments (E-value above 1e-6), no CDR3, stop codons, out-of-frame junctions, or ambiguous translated residues. A V3J clonotype was defined by an identical inferred V gene, J gene, and CDR3 amino acid sequence. Percentage overlap between repertoires was calculated by dividing the number of shared unique clonotypes by the size of the smaller repertoire. Richness of each repertoire was evaluated using RTK rarefaction, the Chao1 estimator, and Recon v2.1 estimates of unobserved clonotypes. Generation probabilities were computed with OLGA for all TCRbeta clonotypes obtained by the gDNA method from several donors. TCRdb holds this immuneACCESS table with in-frame rearrangements only. Some clones are missing; in checked studies, unresolved V genes explain under half, and the rest has no known cause. The V and J calls and the clone size are those of that table, but D and trimming were determined from the DNA. Across this sample there are over a million clones, with around 78% seen only once. The top ten hold approximately 0.5% of the sample.

This clone occurred a few times. There is no known antigen for this receptor. The sample holds no much larger clone one base away, and base qualities are not on file. Healthy HIV-negative adults with no recently reported acute infections or vaccinations were included as donors. Every donor was a Caucasian adult residing in Nashville, Tennessee, USA. CD4+ T cells were enriched by magnetic negative selection; naive cells were then positively selected on CD45RA, and the negative fraction formed the memory subset. Blood was obtained by leukapheresis, after which PBMCs were separated by Ficoll-Histopaque density gradient centrifugation and cryopreserved in liquid nitrogen vapor phase. Purity and quantity of every magnetically sorted T cell population were checked by analytical flow cytometry. Each sorted fraction had its genomic DNA isolated and then quantified by UV absorbance on a Nanodrop 2000c.

Sequenced sample: memory CD4+ T cells from PBMCs. The label giving this sample's cell subset or site can be read as: CD45RA-negative fraction. The chain joins TRBV14 to TRBJ1-3; 5 matching bases give a weak D call of TRBD1. The receptor was isolated from a man between 18 and 29 years old in good health. Some clones in this sample may be carry-over from other donors' samples. The nucleotide sequence is TGTGCCAGCAGCGAACAGGTGTTCTCTGGAAACACCATATATTTT. It is translated as CASSEQVFSGNTIYF.